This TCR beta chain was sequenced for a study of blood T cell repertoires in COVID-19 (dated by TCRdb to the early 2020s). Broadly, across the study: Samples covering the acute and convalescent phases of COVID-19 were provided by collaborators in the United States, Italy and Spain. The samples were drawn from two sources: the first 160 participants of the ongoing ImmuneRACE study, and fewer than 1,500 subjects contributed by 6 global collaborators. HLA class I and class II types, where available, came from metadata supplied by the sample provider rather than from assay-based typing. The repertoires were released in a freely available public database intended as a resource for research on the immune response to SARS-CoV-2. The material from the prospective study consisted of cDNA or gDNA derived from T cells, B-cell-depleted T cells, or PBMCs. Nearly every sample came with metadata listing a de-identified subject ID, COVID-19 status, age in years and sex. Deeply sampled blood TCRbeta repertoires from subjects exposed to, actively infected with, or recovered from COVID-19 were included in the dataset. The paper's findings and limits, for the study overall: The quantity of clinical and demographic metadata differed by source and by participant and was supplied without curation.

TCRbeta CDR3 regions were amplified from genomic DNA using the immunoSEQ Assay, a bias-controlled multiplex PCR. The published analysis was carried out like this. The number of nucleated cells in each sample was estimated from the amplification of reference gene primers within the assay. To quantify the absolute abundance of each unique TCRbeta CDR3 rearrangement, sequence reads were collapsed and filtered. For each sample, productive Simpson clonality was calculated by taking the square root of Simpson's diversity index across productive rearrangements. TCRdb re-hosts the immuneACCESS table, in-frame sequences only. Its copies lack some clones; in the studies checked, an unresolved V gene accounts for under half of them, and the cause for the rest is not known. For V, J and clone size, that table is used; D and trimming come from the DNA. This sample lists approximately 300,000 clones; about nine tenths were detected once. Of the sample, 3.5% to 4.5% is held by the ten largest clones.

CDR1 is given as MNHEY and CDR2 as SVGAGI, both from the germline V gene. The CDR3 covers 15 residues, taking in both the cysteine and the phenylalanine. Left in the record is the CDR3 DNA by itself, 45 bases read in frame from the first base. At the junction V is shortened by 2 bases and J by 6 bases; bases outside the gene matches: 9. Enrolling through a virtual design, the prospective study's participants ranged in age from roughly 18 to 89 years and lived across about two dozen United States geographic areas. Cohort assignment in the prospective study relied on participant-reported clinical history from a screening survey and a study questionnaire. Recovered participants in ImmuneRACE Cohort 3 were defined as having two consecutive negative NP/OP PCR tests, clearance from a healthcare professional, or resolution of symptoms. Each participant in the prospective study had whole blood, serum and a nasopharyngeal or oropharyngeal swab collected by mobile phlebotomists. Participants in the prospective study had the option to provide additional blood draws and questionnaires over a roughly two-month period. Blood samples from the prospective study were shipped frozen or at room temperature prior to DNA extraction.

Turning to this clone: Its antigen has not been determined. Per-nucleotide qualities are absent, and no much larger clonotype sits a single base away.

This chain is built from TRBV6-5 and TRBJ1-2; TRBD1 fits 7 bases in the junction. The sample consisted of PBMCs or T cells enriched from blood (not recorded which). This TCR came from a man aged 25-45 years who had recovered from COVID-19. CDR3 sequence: CASSYQGGGIDGYTF. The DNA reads TGTGCCAGCAGTTACCAAGGGGGCGGTATTGATGGCTACACCTTC.